This TCR beta chain was found in a study of molecular identifiers for immune sequencing clone quantification. As for the study in general: For replicates, RNA isolated from roughly 20,000 or 100,000 naive CD8 cells was divided into five portions, of which four were sequenced.

TCRdb passed the PCR reads through MiXCR, listing each CDR3 protein once. This table has 60,000 to 65,000 distinct CDR3 sequences, under 20% appearing once. Input for naive CD8 libraries was roughly 19,000 to 1,000,000 sorted cells; the RNA fraction used was 10%, 30% or 50%. The CDR3 covers 13 residues. Germline loops: CDR1 MNHEY, CDR2 SVGAGI. About this clonotype itself: This sequence may be a read error, since a much larger clone differs from it by one base.

The rearrangement links TRBV6-5 to TRBJ1-1, with D unclear. Sequences were obtained from naive CD8+ T cells from blood, with Jurkat cell RNA spiked in. Regarding subset: FACS-sorted CD8+CD4-CCR7+CD45RA+ naive T cells. This clonotype originated in a human donor in good health. Some libraries in this study had Jurkat cell RNA spiked in. The chain's CDR3 is CASSYSLYSEACF. CDR3 in DNA: TGTGCCAGCAGTTACTCGCTCTACAGTGAAGCTTGCTTT.